The text below deals with one T cell receptor (beta chain). The antigen remains undetermined. Germline is not matched at one junction end, which may reflect a read error. The record originates from a study of graft-versus-host responses after intestinal transplantation. In germline, CDR1 is SGDLS, CDR2 YYNGEE. This CDR3 has 18 amino acids. The protocol was immunoSEQ multiplex PCR, while the TCRdb copy is restricted to in-frame clones and leaves out a portion. Of about 100,000 clones in the sample, about 90% were seen once. The rearrangement uses TRBV9 and TRBJ2-1; D call uncertain. This specimen was unstimulated CD4+ T cells sorted from spleen or lymph node cells, taken before transplant. The TCR comes from a human donor who was the organ donor for an intestinal transplant. The CDR3 bases are TGTGCCAGCACCGTAAAATCCGGCGGCGCCCTTAATAACAATGAGCAGTTCTTC. Translation gives CASTVKSGGALNNNEQFF.